The text below deals with one TCR beta chain. This clonotype appeared many times. Its antigen is still unknown. There are no base qualities to consult, and no much larger clone falls within one base. The protocol used for the library was RACE. Data came from a NextSeq 500. Library preparation attached unique molecular identifiers to individual cDNA molecules for quantitative, reproducible TCR counting. From each blood RNA sample, both TCR alpha and TCR beta chains were sequenced. The original methods were these. A median of around 100,000 TCRs per sample was observed, with a range of about 23,224 to 750,000. The Decombinator software suite was used to annotate the V, J and CDR3 of the TCR reads. For the PS versus PT1 abundance plots, all samples were subsampled to the same number of TCRs (28,000). TCRs were defined as expanded if absent before sensitization and observed at least eight times at the 2-week time point. TCRdb ran its own pipeline on the public reads, namely fastp trimming at Q25 and MiXCR clone calling, and kept in-frame beta chains. Each record represents a unique CDR3 protein, reported with the most common genes and DNA among its rows. The V and J calls were determined by TCRdb, not by the authors. Present in this sample are 30,000 or so distinct CDR3 sequences, around 6% of which were seen just once. Jointly, the top ten make up 5.6% of the sample.

Interpreted using the paper, the time point label stands for: patch test 3, about 24 weeks after DPC sensitization. According to the study, the label for this sample's treatment or condition signals: therapeutic diphenylcyclopropenone sensitization with weekly scalp DPC. Blood at each patch-test visit was drawn before the patch test was applied. Eligible patients were aged 18 to 70, diagnosed with alopecia, deemed suitable for DPC therapy, and excluded if pregnant. Total RNA was extracted from unfractionated whole blood collected in Tempus Blood RNA tubes. These data originate in a study of human T cells and chemical hapten exposure (dated by TCRdb to about 2021). About the investigation overall: For sensitization, 2% DPC in acetone was applied to a roughly 2 cm by roughly 2 cm area of upper inner arm skin. Throughout the study period of roughly 24 weeks, patients also received therapeutic DPC doses to the scalp every week. About 27 alopecia patients gave blood for TCR sequencing at one to four time points (pre-sensitization, 2, 6 and 24 weeks). Blood samples were taken from patients before sensitization (week 0) and at 2, 6 and about 24 weeks after DPC sensitization. The patient cohort, mostly female, included alopecia areata with under or over 50% scalp involvement, alopecia totalis and alopecia universalis. Patch testing on the upper back used Finn chambers containing 0.01% DPC, with scoring done after 6 days according to International Contact Dermatitis Research Group standards. This study followed changes in the peripheral blood TCR repertoire in vivo during primary and secondary sensitization of alopecia patients to the hapten diphenylcyclopropenone (DPC). Libraries were pooled for sequencing, and variation in per-sample TCR yields was attributed mainly to small differences in library volumes within the pool. Points the paper makes about the study in general: Repeated subsampling changed both the strength of the expansion versus patch-test correlation and the threshold at which the correlation became significant. The number of TCRs above 1 in 1000 frequency did not change with DPC sensitization; there was no evidence of global repertoire structure alterations. A positive correlation was found between the number of PT1 expanded TCRs and patch test score, with significance reached at thresholds 8, 16 and 32 but not 4. Alopecia, a presumed autoimmune disease, was present in all patients, so the immune response of the patients might differ from that of healthy individuals. Significantly more large CDR3 similarity clusters were formed by expanded TCRs than by pre-sensitization or healthy control sets, consistent with antigen-driven responses.

This receptor was taken from a man aged 30-40 years with alopecia areata. Some clones in this sample may be carry-over from other donors' samples. The specimen comprised whole blood, sampled in connection with sensitization to the hapten diphenylcyclopropenone (DPC).

The nucleotide sequence is given as TGCAGTGCTAGAGGGGGGGGACTGAACACTGAAGCTTTCTTT. Its coded protein is CSARGGGLNTEAFF. This sequence uses TRBV20-1 and TRBJ1-1; the D gene is perhaps TRBD1, on 5 matching bases. In the germline V gene (reference sequence), CDR1 corresponds to DFQATT and CDR2 to SNEGSKA. The CDR3 covers 14 residues, taking in both the cysteine and the phenylalanine. The CDR3 DNA has 42 bases and is translated from base 1. The junction carries 9 bases between V and J, which are trimmed by 1 base and 0 bases respectively.